This T cell receptor (beta chain) was identified in a study of CXCR3-negative and CXCR3-positive naive CD8 T cells. Study information: The study obtained roughly 140 million TRB reads, about 1.5 +/- 0.3 million per library.

Germline V gene sequence: CDR1 SGHRS, CDR2 YFSETQ. The CDR3 contains 13 residues. Overall study findings and caveats: Diversity was high in both naive subsets and much lower in memory cells. Hydrophobicity was higher for TRB CDR3s found in CXCR3-positive naive cells than in CXCR3-negative naive cells.

A note on this clonotype: Its antigen is as yet unknown.

The authors prepared UMI-labeled TRB cDNA libraries by 5' RACE. Following a re-call of the 5' RACE reads, TCRdb has one entry per CDR3 protein and lacks DNA. Its table records some 150,000 distinct CDR3 sequences. A CD45RO-CCR7+CD27+CD95- phenotype identified naive CD8+ T cells. The source of this sequence is a human donor in good health. Some clones in this sample may be carry-over from other donors' samples. The sample comprised naive CXCR3+ CD8+ T cells from blood. The sample's subset: CD45RO-CCR7+CD27+CD95- naive CD8+ T cells expressing CXCR3 (TNR3+). The rearrangement links TRBV5-1 to TRBJ2-1. This CDR3 is CASSLGLSNEQFF.